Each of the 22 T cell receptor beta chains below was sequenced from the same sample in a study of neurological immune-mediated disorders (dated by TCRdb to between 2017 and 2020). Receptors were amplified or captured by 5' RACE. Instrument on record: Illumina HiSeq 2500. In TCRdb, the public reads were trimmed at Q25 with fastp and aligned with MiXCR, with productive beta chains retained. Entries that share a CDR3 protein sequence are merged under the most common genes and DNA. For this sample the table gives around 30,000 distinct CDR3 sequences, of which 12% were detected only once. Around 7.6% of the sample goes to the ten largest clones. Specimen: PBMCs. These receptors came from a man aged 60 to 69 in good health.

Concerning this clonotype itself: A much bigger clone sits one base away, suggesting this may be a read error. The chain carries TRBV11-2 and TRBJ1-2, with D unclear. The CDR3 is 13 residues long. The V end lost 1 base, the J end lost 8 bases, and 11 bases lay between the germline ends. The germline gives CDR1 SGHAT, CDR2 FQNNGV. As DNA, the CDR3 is TGTGCCAGCAGCTTAGCGGCGGGCGTCGGCTACACCTTC. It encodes CASSLAAGVGYTF. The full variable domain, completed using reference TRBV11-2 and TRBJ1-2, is EAGVAQSPRYKIIEKRQSVAFWCNPISGHATLYWYQQILGQGPKLLIQFQNNGVVDDSQLPKDRFSAERLKGVDSTLKIQPAKLEDSAVYLCASSLAAGVGYTFGSGTRLTVV.

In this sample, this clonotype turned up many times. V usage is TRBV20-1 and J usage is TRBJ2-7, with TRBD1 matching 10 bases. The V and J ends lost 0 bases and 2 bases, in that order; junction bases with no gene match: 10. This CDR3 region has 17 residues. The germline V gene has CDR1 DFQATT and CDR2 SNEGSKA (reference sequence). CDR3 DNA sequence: TGCAGTGCTAGAGATCTAACCGGGACAGGGGACACCTACGAGCAGTACTTC. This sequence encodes CSARDLTGTGDTYEQYF.

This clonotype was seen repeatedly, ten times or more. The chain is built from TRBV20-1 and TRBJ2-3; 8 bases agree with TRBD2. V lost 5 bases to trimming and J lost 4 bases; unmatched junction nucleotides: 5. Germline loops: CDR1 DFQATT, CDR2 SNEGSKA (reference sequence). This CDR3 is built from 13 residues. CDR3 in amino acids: CSASRGEADTQYF. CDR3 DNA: TGCAGTGCTTCGCGGGGGGAGGCAGATACGCAGTATTTT.

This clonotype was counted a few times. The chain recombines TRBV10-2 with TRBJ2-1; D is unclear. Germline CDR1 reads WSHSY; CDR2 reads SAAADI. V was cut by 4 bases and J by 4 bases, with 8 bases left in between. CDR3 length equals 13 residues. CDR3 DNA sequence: TGCGCCAGCAGTGTGTACCAATACAATGAGCAGTTCTTC. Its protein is CASSVYQYNEQFF.

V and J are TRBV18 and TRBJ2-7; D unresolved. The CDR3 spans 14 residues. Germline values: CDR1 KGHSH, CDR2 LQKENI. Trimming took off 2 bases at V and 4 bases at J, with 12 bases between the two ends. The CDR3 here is CASSPATDSYEQYF. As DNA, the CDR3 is TGTGCCAGCTCACCAGCTACCGACTCGTACGAGCAGTACTTC.

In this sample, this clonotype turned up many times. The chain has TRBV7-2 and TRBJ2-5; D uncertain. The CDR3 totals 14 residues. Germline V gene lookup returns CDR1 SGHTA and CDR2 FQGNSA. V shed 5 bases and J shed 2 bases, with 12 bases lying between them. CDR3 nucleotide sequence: TGTGCCAGCAGCCCGCGATACCGACAAGAGACCCAGTACTTC. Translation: CASSPRYRQETQYF.

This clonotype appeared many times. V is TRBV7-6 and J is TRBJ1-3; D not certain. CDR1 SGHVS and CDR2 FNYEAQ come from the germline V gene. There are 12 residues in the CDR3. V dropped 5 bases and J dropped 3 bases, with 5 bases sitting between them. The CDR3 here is CASSTVGNTIYF. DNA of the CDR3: TGTGCCAGCAGCACCGTTGGAAACACCATATATTTT.

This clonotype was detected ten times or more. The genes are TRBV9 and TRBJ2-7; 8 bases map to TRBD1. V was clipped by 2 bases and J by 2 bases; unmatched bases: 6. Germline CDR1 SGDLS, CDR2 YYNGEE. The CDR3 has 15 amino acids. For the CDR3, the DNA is TGTGCCAGCAGCGTGGGGATGGACAGGGCCTACGAGCAGTACTTC. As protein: CASSVGMDRAYEQYF.

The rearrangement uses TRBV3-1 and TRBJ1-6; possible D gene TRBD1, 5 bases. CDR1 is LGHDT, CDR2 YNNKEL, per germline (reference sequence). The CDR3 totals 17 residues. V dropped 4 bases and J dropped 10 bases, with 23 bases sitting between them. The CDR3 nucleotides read TGTGCCAGCAGCCCCTCGCGAAGGGGACCGTACGACTCACCCCTCCACTTT. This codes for CASSPSRRGPYDSPLHF.

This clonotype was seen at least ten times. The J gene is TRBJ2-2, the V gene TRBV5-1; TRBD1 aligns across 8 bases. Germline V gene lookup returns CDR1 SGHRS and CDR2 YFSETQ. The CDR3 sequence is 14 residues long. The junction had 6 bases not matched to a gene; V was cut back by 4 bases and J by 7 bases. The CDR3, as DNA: TGCGCCAGCAGCGACCCAGGGGGCAACGGGGAGCTGTTTTTT. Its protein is CASSDPGGNGELFF.

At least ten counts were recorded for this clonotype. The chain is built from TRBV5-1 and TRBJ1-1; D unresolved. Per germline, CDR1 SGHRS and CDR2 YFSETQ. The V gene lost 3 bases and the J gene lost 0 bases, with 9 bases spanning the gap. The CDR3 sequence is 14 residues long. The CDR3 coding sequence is TGCGCCAGCAGCTACGGCTCATTGAACACTGAAGCTTTCTTT. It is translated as CASSYGSLNTEAFF. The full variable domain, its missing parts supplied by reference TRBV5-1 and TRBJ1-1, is KAGVTQTPRYLIKTRGQQVTLSCSPISGHRSVSWYQQTPGQGLQFLFEYFSETQRNKGNFPGRFSGRQFSNSRSEMNVSTLELGDSALYLCASSYGSLNTEAFFGQGTRLTVV.

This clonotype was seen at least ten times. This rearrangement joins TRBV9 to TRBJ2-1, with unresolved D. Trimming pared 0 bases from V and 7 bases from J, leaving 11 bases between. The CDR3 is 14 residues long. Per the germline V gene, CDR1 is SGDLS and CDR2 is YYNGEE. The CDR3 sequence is CASSVASTVNEQFF. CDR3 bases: TGTGCCAGCAGCGTAGCTTCTACAGTTAATGAGCAGTTCTTC. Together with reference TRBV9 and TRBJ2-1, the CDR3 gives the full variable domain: DSGVTQTPKHLITATGQRVTLRCSPRSGDLSVYWYQQSLDQGLQFLIQYYNGEERAKGNILERFSAQQFPDLHSELNLSSLELGDSALYFCASSVASTVNEQFFGPGTRLTVL.

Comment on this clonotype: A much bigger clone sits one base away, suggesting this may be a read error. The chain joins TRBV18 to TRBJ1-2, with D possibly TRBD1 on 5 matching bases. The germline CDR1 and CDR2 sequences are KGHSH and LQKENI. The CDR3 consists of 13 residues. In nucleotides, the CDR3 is TGTGACAGCTCACCAGCAGGGTCCTATGGCTACACCTTC. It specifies CDSSPAGSYGYTF.

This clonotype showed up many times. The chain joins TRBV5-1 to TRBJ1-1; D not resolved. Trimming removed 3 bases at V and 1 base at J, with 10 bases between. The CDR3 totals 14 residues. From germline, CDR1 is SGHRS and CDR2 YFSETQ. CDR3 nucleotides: TGCGCCAGCAGCTCCCCGACCACGAACACTGAAGCTTTCTTT. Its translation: CASSSPTTNTEAFF.

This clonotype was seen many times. The CDR3 protein is CSVEYRNTEAFF. CDR3 in DNA: TGCAGCGTTGAGTACAGGAACACTGAAGCTTTCTTT. This sequence joins TRBV29-1 and TRBJ1-1, with D unresolved. The germline V gene has CDR1 SQVTM and CDR2 ANQGSEA. This CDR3 is built from 12 residues. Trimming removed 3 bases from V and 1 base from J, with 6 bases in between. The whole variable domain, remainder taken from reference TRBV29-1 and TRBJ1-1, is SAVISQKPSRDICQRGTSLTIQCQVDSQVTMMFWYRQQPGQSLTLIATANQGSEATYESGFVIDKFPISRPNLTFSTLTVSNMSPEDSSIYLCSVEYRNTEAFFGQGTRLTVV.

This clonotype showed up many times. CDR3 sequence (DNA): TGCAGTGCTTCCACTACAGGGGGCAACGAAGAGACCCAGTACTTC. This sequence encodes CSASTTGGNEETQYF. V and J are TRBV20-1 and TRBJ2-5; 9 nucleotides match TRBD1. The V segment lost 5 bases and the J segment 3 bases; nucleotides outside the gene matches: 10. The CDR3 has 15 residues. Per the germline V gene, CDR1 is DFQATT and CDR2 is SNEGSKA (reference sequence).

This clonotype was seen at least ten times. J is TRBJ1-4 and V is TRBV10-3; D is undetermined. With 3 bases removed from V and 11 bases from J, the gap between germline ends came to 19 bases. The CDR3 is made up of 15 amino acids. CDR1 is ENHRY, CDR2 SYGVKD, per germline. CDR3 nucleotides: TGTGCCATCAGTGATGCGGCTCTCTACCAAAGCAAACTGTTTTTT. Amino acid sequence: CAISDAALYQSKLFF.

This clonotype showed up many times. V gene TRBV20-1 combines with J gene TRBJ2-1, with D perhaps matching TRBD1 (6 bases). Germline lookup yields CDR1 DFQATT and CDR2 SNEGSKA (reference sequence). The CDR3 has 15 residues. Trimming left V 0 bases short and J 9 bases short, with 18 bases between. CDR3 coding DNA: TGCAGTGCTAGAGAAGGGGGTTTGGGGGTTGGTGAGCAGTTCTTC. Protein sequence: CSAREGGLGVGEQFF.

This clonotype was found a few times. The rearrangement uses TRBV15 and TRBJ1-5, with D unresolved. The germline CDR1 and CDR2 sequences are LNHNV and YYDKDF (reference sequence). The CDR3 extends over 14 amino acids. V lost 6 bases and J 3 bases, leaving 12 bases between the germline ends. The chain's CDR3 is CATSWAGTNQPQHF. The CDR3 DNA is TGTGCCACCAGTTGGGCAGGTACCAATCAGCCCCAGCATTTT.

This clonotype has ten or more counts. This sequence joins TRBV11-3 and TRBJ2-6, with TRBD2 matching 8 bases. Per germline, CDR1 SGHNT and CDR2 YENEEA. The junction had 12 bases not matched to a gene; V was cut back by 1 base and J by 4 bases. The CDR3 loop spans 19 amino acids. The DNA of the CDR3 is TGTGCCAGCAGCTTAGGCCAGCGGGAGACAAGTACGGGGGCCAACGTCCTGACTTTC. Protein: CASSLGQRETSTGANVLTF. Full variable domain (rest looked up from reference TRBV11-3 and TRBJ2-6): EAGVVQSPRYKIIEKKQPVAFWCNPISGHNTLYWYLQNLGQGPELLIRYENEEAVDDSQLPKDRFSAERLKGVDSTLKIQPAELGDSAVYLCASSLGQRETSTGANVLTFGAGSRLTVL.

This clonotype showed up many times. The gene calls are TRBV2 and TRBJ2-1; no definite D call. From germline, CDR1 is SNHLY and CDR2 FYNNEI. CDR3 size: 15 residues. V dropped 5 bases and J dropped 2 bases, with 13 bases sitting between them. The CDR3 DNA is TGTGCCAGCAGTCGTCGACCAAACACCTACAATGAGCAGTTCTTC. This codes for CASSRRPNTYNEQFF.

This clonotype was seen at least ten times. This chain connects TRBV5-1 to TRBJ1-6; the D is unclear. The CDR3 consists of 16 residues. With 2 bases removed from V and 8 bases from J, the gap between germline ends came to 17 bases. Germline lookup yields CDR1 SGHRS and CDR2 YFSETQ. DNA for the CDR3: TGCGCCAGCAGCTTCCTCTCCCTGGGAGAAGATTCACCCCTCCACTTT. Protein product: CASSFLSLGEDSPLHF.